This TCR beta chain was retrieved from a study of T cells in Graves' hyperthyroidism and ophthalmopathy (dated by TCRdb to the late 2010s). For the study in its entirety: Peripheral blood was sampled at the time of initial diagnosis, prior to any treatment. The roughly 100 discovery patients were randomly divided into training and test sets at a 7:3 ratio. The paper reports TCR Vbeta CDR3 sequencing of roughly 140 peripheral blood samples: approximately 41 ophthalmopathy, approximately 74 hyperthyroidism and around 17 progressor patients. To identify distinguishing TCR V-J signatures, a discovery cohort of around 100 patients was used, comprising under 45 with Graves' ophthalmopathy and around 60 with stable Graves' hyperthyroidism. Once sampling was done, hyperthyroidism patients were given methimazole at a starting dose of 30 mg daily, whereas ophthalmopathy patients were given high-dose intravenous methylprednisolone. An independent validation cohort of under 20 hyperthyroidism patients and approximately 17 patients who later progressed to ophthalmopathy tested prospective prediction of ophthalmopathy. Thyroid tissue and blood T-cell repertoires from about six Graves' hyperthyroidism patients were also compared in the study. The research as a whole found: Blood samples also contained most of the expanded thyroid clonotypes (frequency above 0.001), which suggests that blood repertoires may reflect thyroid immune responses. In validation, the model predicted progression to ophthalmopathy with approximately 71% sensitivity and less than 80% specificity, a median of around 6.6 months before onset. No statistical method was used to fix the sample size in advance, and group allocation was not hidden from the investigators. A model built on a 13 V-J signature distinguished ophthalmopathy from stable hyperthyroidism, reaching around 88% sensitivity and around 81% specificity in cross-validation and 80%/75% in testing.

Amplification of TCR beta CDR3 regions was carried out from RNA transcripts. A first-round RT-PCR of the TCR CDR3 used the HTBI primer set with the Qiagen OneStep RT-PCR kit. The libraries were constructed in a second round of multiplex PCR and then size-selected and purified. Sequencing of the libraries was done on an Illumina HiSeq2000 using paired-end 100 bp reads. Per the source publication's procedure: Raw data were processed with SOAPnuke, discarding reads with adapters, uncalled bases, mean Phred below 15, or no exact constant-primer or identifier match. High-quality paired reads were merged with COPE v1.2.5, and unique nucleotide sequences were defined as clonotypes. Clonotypes were aligned to IMGT TRBV, TRBD and TRBJ reference segments using MiTCR v1.1. The analysis included only V-J combinations with a frequency above 0.0001, which together covered around 99% of the repertoires. A TCS score was defined as the ratio of F50 (clonal expansion) to E x V (chaos), with BLOSUM62-based TCRdist applied between CDR3 peptides within each V-J. Welch's t-statistics and random forest reduced roughly 530 V-J features to 10 to 15, which were used in a naive Bayes classifier (R e1071). TCRdb reanalyzed the raw reads on its own, using fastp at Q25 for trimming and MiXCR for clone calling, and kept in-frame beta chains. Merged by CDR3 protein, the rows form single entries marked with the most common genes and DNA. The V and J calls and clone size are TCRdb's, not the authors'. Recorded for this sample are 550,000 to 850,000 distinct CDR3 sequences; around 20% of them occurred a single time. The ten largest make up 15% to 20% of the sample.

CDR1 MDHEN and CDR2 SYDVKM were looked up in the germline V gene. The CDR3 numbers 16 residues from cysteine through phenylalanine. The read is trimmed to its CDR3 DNA, 48 bases read in frame from base 1. V is cut back by 5 bases and J by 8 bases, with 12 bases in the junction unmatched. On this clonotype: Its antigen is currently not known. No clone much larger than this one lies a single base away; base qualities are absent.

Hyperthyroidism patients were aged 18 to 65 years and newly diagnosed, with disease duration of less than 2 months. Patients with uncontrolled infections, other autoimmune diseases, pregnancy or lactation were excluded. Diagnoses were established on the basis of clinical symptoms, serum thyroxine and TRAb, thyroid ultrasound, and orbital computed tomography. Blood from progressor patients was collected at the time of first diagnosis with hyperthyroidism, before any ophthalmopathy symptoms had appeared. PBMCs were separated from roughly 10 ml of fresh peripheral blood using Ficoll-Paque density gradient centrifugation. Progressor patients were defined as those initially diagnosed with Graves' hyperthyroidism in whom ophthalmopathy developed during follow-up. Trizol reagent was used to extract total RNA, and RNA quality was then checked on an Agilent 2100 Bioanalyzer.

The receptor chain draws on TRBV28 and TRBJ2-3; TRBD1 aligns with 11 central bases. This sequence was found in a woman aged 45-65 years with Graves' hyperthyroidism that later progressed to Graves' ophthalmopathy. Sequenced: blood. The nucleotides read TGTGCCAGCAGTCCCGAGGGACAGGGGGTATGGGCTACGCAGTATTTT. This encodes CASSPEGQGVWATQYF. The full variable domain, with segments outside the CDR3 supplied by the reference TRBV28 and TRBJ2-3 proteins, appears as DVKVTQSSRYLVKRTGEKVFLECVQDMDHENMFWYRQDPGLGLRLIYFSYDVKMKEKGDIPEGYSVSREKKERFSLILESASTNQTSMYLCASSPEGQGVWATQYFGPGTRLTVL.